This is a list of T cell receptor beta chains from one sample in a study of cytotoxic CD8 clonotypes in ibrutinib-treated CLL. Assay: immunoSEQ multiplex PCR; the TCRdb copy retains only in-frame clones and omits some. The table lists 50,000 to 60,000 clones, over 65% of them singletons. The sequencing here drew on PBMCs, taken after 24 months of ibrutinib treatment. The receptor source for this set is a human donor with chronic lymphocytic leukemia. The CDR3 runs from the conserved cysteine through the conserved F or W. Fields, in order: V gene, J gene, D gene, CDR3 DNA, CDR3 protein. D genes are given only for firm matches.

v_gene: TRBV7-2; j_gene: TRBJ2-7; d_gene: TRBD2; CDR3nt: TGTGCCAGCAGCCCAGGGCGGGAGTCGAGAGAGCAGTACTTC; CDR3aa: CASSPGRESREQYF
v_gene: TRBV19; j_gene: TRBJ1-1; d_gene: NA; CDR3nt: TGTGCCAGTAGTACCGATGCCGGGAGTAAGATGTTTGAAGCTTTCTTT; CDR3aa: CASSTDAGSKMFEAFF
v_gene: TRBV18; j_gene: TRBJ1-2; d_gene: TRBD1; CDR3nt: TGTGCCAGCTCACTTGGGACAGGGGGCGACTATGGCTACACCTTC; CDR3aa: CASSLGTGGDYGYTF
v_gene: TRBV5-1; j_gene: TRBJ2-7; d_gene: NA; CDR3nt: TGCGCCAGCAGCTTGGATGACTTAACCTACGAGCAGTACTTC; CDR3aa: CASSLDDLTYEQYF
v_gene: TRBV28; j_gene: TRBJ2-3; d_gene: NA; CDR3nt: TGTGCCAGGCAGGGGCCCACAGATACGCAGTATTTT; CDR3aa: CARQGPTDTQYF
v_gene: TRBV5-6; j_gene: TRBJ2-1; d_gene: NA; CDR3nt: TGTGCCAGCAGCGCCCAGACGACCTACAATGAGCAGTTCTTC; CDR3aa: CASSAQTTYNEQFF
v_gene: TRBV7-2; j_gene: TRBJ1-1; d_gene: NA; CDR3nt: TGTGCCAGCAGCCAAGACGCAGGGGCGGACACTGAAGCTTTCTTT; CDR3aa: CASSQDAGADTEAFF
v_gene: TRBV18; j_gene: TRBJ1-1; d_gene: NA; CDR3nt: TGTGCCAGCTCACCAAGGCAGGGGTCGGGCACTGAAGCTTTCTTT; CDR3aa: CASSPRQGSGTEAFF
v_gene: TRBV5-1; j_gene: TRBJ2-3; d_gene: TRBD2; CDR3nt: TGCGCCAGCAGCTCCGGACTAGCGGGAGGTATTAGCACAGATACGCAGTATTTT; CDR3aa: CASSSGLAGGISTDTQYF
v_gene: TRBV10-2; j_gene: TRBJ2-1; d_gene: NA; CDR3nt: TGCGCCAGCATGGGGGGCGTTTCCTACAATGAGCAGTTCTTC; CDR3aa: CASMGGVSYNEQFF
v_gene: TRBV28; j_gene: TRBJ2-5; d_gene: NA; CDR3nt: TGTGCCAGCAGCCGGACGGCGGAGTGGGCCCAGTACTTC; CDR3aa: CASSRTAEWAQYF
v_gene: TRBV25-1; j_gene: TRBJ2-7; d_gene: TRBD2; CDR3nt: TGTGCCAGCAGTGAAGTTCGCTCCCGGGGGGGATCCTCCTACGAGCAGTACTTC; CDR3aa: CASSEVRSRGGSSYEQYF
v_gene: TRBV5-1; j_gene: TRBJ1-2; d_gene: TRBD1; CDR3nt: TGCGCCAGCAGCTTGATTGAGGGGGCGGGCGGCTACACCTTC; CDR3aa: CASSLIEGAGGYTF
v_gene: TRBV6-5; j_gene: TRBJ2-3; d_gene: NA; CDR3nt: TGTGCCAGCAAGGGACACAACACAGATACGCAGTATTTT; CDR3aa: CASKGHNTDTQYF
v_gene: TRBV6-5; j_gene: TRBJ1-2; d_gene: TRBD1; CDR3nt: TGTGCCAGCAGTTACGCTTCAGGGGGAAACTATGGCTACACCTTC; CDR3aa: CASSYASGGNYGYTF
v_gene: TRBV11-2; j_gene: TRBJ1-1; d_gene: NA; CDR3nt: TGTGCCAGCAGCTTCATCCGGGGTAGCCCTTTCTTT; CDR3aa: CASSFIRGSPFF
v_gene: TRBV23-1; j_gene: TRBJ2-7; d_gene: NA; CDR3nt: TGCGCCAGCAGTCCTAAGTGGAGGCTAGCTGCTACCTACGAGCAGTACTTC; CDR3aa: CASSPKWRLAATYEQYF